The source of this T cell receptor (beta chain) is a study of T cell repertoires in aging, cancer and after chemotherapy. Study-wide context: Six age groups, ranging from 30 or younger to 70 or older, included the donors.

This clonotype was recorded a few times. Its matching antigen is unknown. Notes on the study in general: Untreated cancer patients had significantly lower blood TCR diversity than age-matched healthy donors. In each cancer cohort, median generation probability increased across chemotherapy, suggesting thymic output rebounded. In healthy donors, age-related TCR diversity loss mainly reflected lost richness.

CDR1 is MNHEY and CDR2 is SVGAGI in the germline V gene. This CDR3 spans 14 amino acids. With 3 bases removed from V and 2 bases from J, the gap between germline ends came to 9 bases. Rearranged V-D-J TRB sequences were amplified with a mixed TRB-A/B primer pool. Each CDR3 protein gets one entry after TCRdb re-called the multiplex PCR reads with MiXCR. The table has more than 7,000 distinct CDR3 sequences, approximately 30% seen once. Amplification of TCR beta used genomic DNA extracted from peripheral blood. This clonotype was obtained from a human donor in good health. The sequencing sample was made of blood. The V call is TRBV6-5, the J call TRBJ2-3; TRBD1 might be the D (6 bases). This CDR3 reads CASSYNRDTDTQYF. The CDR3 DNA reads as TGTGCCAGCAGTTATAACAGGGACACAGATACGCAGTATTTT.